This T cell receptor beta chain was obtained from a study of cytomegalovirus exposure and HLA in healthy donors. Whole-study findings and limits: Analyzed later, association rates of TCRs varied across HLA loci, with DRB1 most and HLA-C fewest. Later analysis identified 16,000 or so TCR beta sequences associated with HLA alleles, using a false discovery rate threshold of 0.05.

Comment on this clone: As yet, its antigen is unknown.

The CDR3 length is 15 residues. The germline gives CDR1 MGHRA, CDR2 YSYEKL. Trimming removed 2 bases from V and 11 bases from J, with 16 bases in between. PCR was performed using 60 Vbeta and 13 Jbeta primers. Only in-frame clones appear in the TCRdb table, and some are missing; sequencing was by immunoSEQ multiplex PCR. The data contain roughly 150,000 clones, over 60% of them singletons. V and J are TRBV4-1 and TRBJ1-6; TRBD1 might be the D (6 bases). The clonotype was recovered from a man aged 35-49 years in good health and CMV-seronegative. The sample taken for sequencing was PBMCs. Here the CDR3 DNA reads TGCGCCAGCAGCCAAACCCGACAGGCCCCAACACCCCTCCACTTT. Translating gives CASSQTRQAPTPLHF.